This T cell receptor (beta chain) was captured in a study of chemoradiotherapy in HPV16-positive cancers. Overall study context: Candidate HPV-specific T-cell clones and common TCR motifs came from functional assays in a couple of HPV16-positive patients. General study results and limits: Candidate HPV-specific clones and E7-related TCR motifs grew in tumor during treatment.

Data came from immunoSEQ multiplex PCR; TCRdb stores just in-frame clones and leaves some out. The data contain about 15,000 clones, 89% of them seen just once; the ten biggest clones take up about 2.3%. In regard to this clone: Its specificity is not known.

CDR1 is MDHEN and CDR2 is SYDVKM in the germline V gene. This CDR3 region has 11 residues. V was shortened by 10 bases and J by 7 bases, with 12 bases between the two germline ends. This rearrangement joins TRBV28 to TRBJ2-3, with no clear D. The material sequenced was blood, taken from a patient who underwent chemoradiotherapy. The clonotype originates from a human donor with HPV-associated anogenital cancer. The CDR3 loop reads CATSTGYTQYF. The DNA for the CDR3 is TGTGCCACCTCGACGGGTTATACGCAGTATTTT.